The entry below gives a single TCR beta chain sequence along with its context. This clone was observed a handful of times. This clone's antigen is unknown. No much larger clonotype is one base removed from it; base qualities were not supplied. The source of the sample is a study of blood T cell repertoires in COVID-19 (dated by TCRdb to 2020 to 2022). General notes on the study: The collaborator samples originated in the United States, Italy and Spain and spanned the acute and convalescent phases of COVID-19. The material from the prospective study consisted of cDNA or gDNA derived from T cells, B-cell-depleted T cells, or PBMCs. The dataset comprised deeply sampled blood TCRbeta repertoires from subjects exposed to, actively infected with, or recovered from COVID-19. The repertoires were made available in a free public database intended to serve as a resource for research on the immune response to SARS-CoV-2. The samples were drawn from two sources: the first 160 participants of the ongoing ImmuneRACE study, and 1,000 to 1,500 subjects contributed by 6 global collaborators. Sample metadata almost always included a de-identified subject ID, COVID-19 status, age in years and sex. Where available, HLA class I and class II types were obtained from metadata supplied by the sample provider rather than from assay-based typing.

TCRbeta CDR3 regions were amplified from genomic DNA using the immunoSEQ Assay, a bias-controlled multiplex PCR. In the original analysis: The number of nucleated cells in each sample was estimated by amplification of reference gene primers within the assay. To quantify the absolute abundance of each unique TCRbeta CDR3 rearrangement, sequence reads were collapsed and filtered. For each sample, productive Simpson clonality was calculated as the square root of Simpson's diversity index over productive rearrangements. The clones in this table, taken by TCRdb from immuneACCESS, are in-frame only. Not every clone is retained; where verified, under half of the shortfall comes from an unresolved V gene, and the cause of the rest is unknown. The DNA was the basis for D and trimming; V, J and clone size are from that table. Within this sample are roughly 150,000 clones, with about nine tenths of them counted one time only. The leading ten clones occupy 2.4% of the sample.

The collaborating institutions used their own protocols to collect whole blood in K2EDTA tubes. Collaborator samples were shipped for TCRbeta analysis as frozen whole blood, isolated PBMCs, or DNA extracted from either sample type. Results and caveats for the whole study, not just this receptor: The amount of clinical and demographic metadata varied by source and participant and was provided uncurated.

The germline V end is reduced by 4 bases and the J end by 5 bases; junction bases left unmatched: 7. CDR1 and CDR2, per the germline V gene, are MDHEN and SYDVKM. There are 15 amino acids in the CDR3, from cysteine to phenylalanine inclusive. Only the CDR3 part of the read is kept: 45 bases, read in frame from the first base. The rearrangement joined TRBV28 to TRBJ1-5; TRBD1 fits 8 bases in the junction. The sample taken for sequencing was peripheral blood. The sequence was obtained from a woman in her 70s with acute or convalescent COVID-19. The nucleotide sequence is given as TGTGCCAGCAGTTCTCCGGGACAGGCCTATCAGCCCCAGCATTTT. It translates to CASSSPGQAYQPQHF.